This is a list of T cell receptor beta chains from one sample in a study of blood T cell repertoires in COVID-19. Data came from immunoSEQ multiplex PCR; TCRdb stores just in-frame clones and leaves some out. The data hold over 85,000 clones, with 70% to 85% observed a single time. The sequencing input was peripheral blood. Receptors originate from a man in his 60s with active or convalescent COVID-19. Each CDR3 is given with its conserved first and last residue. Each record gives: D gene, clone size, V gene, J gene, CDR3 DNA, CDR3 protein. D genes are given only for firm matches. Not all rows give a size; the values are once, few, many and, for expanded clones, a class.

D: TRBD1
size: few
V: TRBV7-2
J: TRBJ2-5
DNA: TGTGCCAGCAGCCCTACCCAAGACAGGGGCCGAGAGACCCAGTACTTC
CDR3: CASSPTQDRGRETQYF

D: TRBD2
size: NA
V: TRBV7-6
J: TRBJ2-2
DNA: TGTGCCAGCAGCCCACCCCCGGGACTAGCGGGAGGCACCGGGGAGCTGTTTTTT
CDR3: CASSPPPGLAGGTGELFF

D: NA
size: NA
V: TRBV6-5
J: TRBJ2-1
DNA: TGTGCCAGCAGGAAACCAGGGCCTAGTGTCAATGAGCAGTTCTTC
CDR3: CASRKPGPSVNEQFF

D: NA
size: few
V: TRBV4-2
J: TRBJ2-7
DNA: TGTGCCAGCAGCCAAGACTTAACGGGAGTTCGCGAGCAGTACTTC
CDR3: CASSQDLTGVREQYF

D: NA
size: NA
V: TRBV6-2/TRBV6-3
J: TRBJ1-1
DNA: TGTGCCAGCAGCTGGACATCCAACACTGAAGCTTTCTTT
CDR3: CASSWTSNTEAFF

D: TRBD1
size: NA
V: TRBV9
J: TRBJ1-2
DNA: TGTGCCAGCAGCATGGGACAGGGTAACTATGGCTACACCTTC
CDR3: CASSMGQGNYGYTF

D: TRBD1
size: NA
V: TRBV6-5
J: TRBJ1-4
DNA: TGTGCCAGCACCGAACAGGGGTTTAAGGAAAAACTGTTTTTT
CDR3: CASTEQGFKEKLFF

D: NA
size: NA
V: TRBV3-1/TRBV3-2
J: TRBJ2-6
DNA: TGTGCCAGCAGCCAGGGGGGCTCTGGGGCCAACGTCCTGACTTTC
CDR3: CASSQGGSGANVLTF

D: TRBD1
size: once
V: TRBV7-6
J: TRBJ2-3
DNA: TGTGCCAGCAGCTTTGGACAGGATACAGATACGCAGTATTTT
CDR3: CASSFGQDTDTQYF

D: NA
size: NA
V: TRBV7-2
J: TRBJ2-3
DNA: TGTGCCAGCAGCGGGAGCGTACGGGCTATTTTTAGCACAGATACGCAGTATTTT
CDR3: CASSGSVRAIFSTDTQYF

D: TRBD1
size: NA
V: TRBV9
J: TRBJ2-2
DNA: TGTGCCAGCAGCGTAGGGGGCAGGGGGACCGGGGAGCTGTTTTTT
CDR3: CASSVGGRGTGELFF

D: NA
size: NA
V: TRBV11-2
J: TRBJ2-3
DNA: TGTGCCAGCAGCCCGGGACTTAGCACAGATACGCAGTATTTT
CDR3: CASSPGLSTDTQYF

D: NA
size: once
V: TRBV5-6
J: TRBJ1-3
DNA: TGTGCCAGCAGCCCAGCACCGGGACTAATCTCTGGAAACACCATATATTTT
CDR3: CASSPAPGLISGNTIYF

D: NA
size: NA
V: TRBV1
J: TRBJ1-4
DNA: TGCACCAGCAGCCAAGGGACAGGGAGTGAAAAACTGTTTTTT
CDR3: CTSSQGTGSEKLFF

D: TRBD1
size: NA
V: TRBV28
J: TRBJ2-5
DNA: TGTGCCAGCAGTGCCACAGGGGGCCTGGCGACCCAGTACTTC
CDR3: CASSATGGLATQYF

D: TRBD1
size: NA
V: TRBV19
J: TRBJ1-2
DNA: TGTGCCAGTAGTACGATGACAGGGACCCTTATCTATGGCTACACCTTC
CDR3: CASSTMTGTLIYGYTF

D: TRBD1
size: NA
V: TRBV27
J: TRBJ1-5
DNA: TGTGCCAGCAGGACCACAGGGGGGAATCAGCCCCAGCATTTT
CDR3: CASRTTGGNQPQHF

D: TRBD2
size: many
V: TRBV7-2
J: TRBJ2-1
DNA: TGTGCCAGCAGCTTAGCGGGAGGGCCGAATGAGCAGTTCTTC
CDR3: CASSLAGGPNEQFF

D: NA
size: NA
V: TRBV27
J: TRBJ2-3
DNA: TGTGCCAGCAGTTACGGCAGGACTCACACAGATACGCAGTATTTT
CDR3: CASSYGRTHTDTQYF

D: NA
size: NA
V: TRBV27
J: TRBJ2-7
DNA: TGTGCCAGCAGTTTAGCCGGAGGGACGGGTGAGCAGTACTTC
CDR3: CASSLAGGTGEQYF

D: TRBD1
size: NA
V: TRBV30
J: TRBJ1-1
DNA: TGTGCCTGGAGTGTACAGGGGAGAACTGAAGCTTTCTTT
CDR3: CAWSVQGRTEAFF

D: NA
size: few
V: TRBV5-1
J: TRBJ2-5
DNA: TGCGCCAGCAGCTTGGAGGTAGCGAATTACGAGACCCAGTACTTC
CDR3: CASSLEVANYETQYF

D: TRBD2
size: NA
V: TRBV7-6
J: TRBJ2-2
DNA: TGTGCCAGCAGCTCAGCGGGAGGGGTCACCGGGGAGCTGTTTTTT
CDR3: CASSSAGGVTGELFF

D: TRBD2
size: NA
V: TRBV5-1
J: TRBJ2-1
DNA: TGCGCCAGCAGCCGGGCCTACACTAGCGGGAACTCCTACAATGAGCAGTTCTTC
CDR3: CASSRAYTSGNSYNEQFF

D: NA
size: few
V: TRBV5-6
J: TRBJ1-2
DNA: TGTGCCAGCAGCCCGACAGATAACTATGGCTACACCTTC
CDR3: CASSPTDNYGYTF

D: TRBD1
size: few
V: TRBV24-1
J: TRBJ2-1
DNA: TGTGCCACCAGTGATCAAACAGGGGGTTTAAATGAGCAGTTCTTC
CDR3: CATSDQTGGLNEQFF

D: NA
size: NA
V: TRBV24-1
J: TRBJ1-1
DNA: TGTGCCACCAGTGATGGAAAACAGGGTCCGACGAACACTGAAGCTTTCTTT
CDR3: CATSDGKQGPTNTEAFF